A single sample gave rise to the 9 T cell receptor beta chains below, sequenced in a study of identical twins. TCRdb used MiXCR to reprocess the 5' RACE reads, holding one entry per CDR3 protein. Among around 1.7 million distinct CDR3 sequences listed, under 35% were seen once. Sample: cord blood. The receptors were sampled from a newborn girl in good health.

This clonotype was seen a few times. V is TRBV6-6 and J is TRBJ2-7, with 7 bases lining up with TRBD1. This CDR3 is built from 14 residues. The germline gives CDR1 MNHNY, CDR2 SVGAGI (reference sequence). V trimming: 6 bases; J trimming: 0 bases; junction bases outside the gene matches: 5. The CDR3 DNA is TGTGCCAGCAGCCCGACAGGGAACTCCTACGAGCAGTACTTC. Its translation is CASSPTGNSYEQYF.

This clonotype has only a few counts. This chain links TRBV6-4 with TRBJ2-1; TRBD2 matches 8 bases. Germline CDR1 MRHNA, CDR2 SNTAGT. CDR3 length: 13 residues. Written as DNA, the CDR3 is TGTTATGGCGGGGGGCGCTATGACAATGAGCAGTTCTTC. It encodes CYGGGRYDNEQFF.

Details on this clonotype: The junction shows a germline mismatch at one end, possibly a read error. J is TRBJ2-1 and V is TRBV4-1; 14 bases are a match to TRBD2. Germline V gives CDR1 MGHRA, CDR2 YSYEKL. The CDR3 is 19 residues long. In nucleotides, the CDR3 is TGCGCCAGCAGCCAAGATTCGACTAGCGGGGGGGCCACCTACAACGAGCAGTTCTTC. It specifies CASSQDSTSGGATYNEQFF.

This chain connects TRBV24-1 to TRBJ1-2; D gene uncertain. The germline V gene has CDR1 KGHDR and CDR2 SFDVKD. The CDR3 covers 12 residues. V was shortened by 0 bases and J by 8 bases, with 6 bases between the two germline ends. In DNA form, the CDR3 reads TGTGCCACCAGTGATTTGGGACTGGGCTACACCTTC. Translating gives CATSDLGLGYTF.

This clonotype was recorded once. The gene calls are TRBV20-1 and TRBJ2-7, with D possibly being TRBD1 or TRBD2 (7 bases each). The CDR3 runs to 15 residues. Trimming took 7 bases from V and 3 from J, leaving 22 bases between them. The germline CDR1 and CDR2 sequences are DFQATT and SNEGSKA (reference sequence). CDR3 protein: CSVGEGANRLYEQYF. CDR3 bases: TGCAGTGTGGGGGAGGGGGCGAATCGTCTCTACGAGCAGTACTTC.

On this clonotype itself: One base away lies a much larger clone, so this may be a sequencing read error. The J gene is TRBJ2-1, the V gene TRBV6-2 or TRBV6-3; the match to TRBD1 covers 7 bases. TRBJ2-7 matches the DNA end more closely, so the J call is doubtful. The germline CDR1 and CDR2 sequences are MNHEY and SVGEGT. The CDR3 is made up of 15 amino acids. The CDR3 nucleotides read TGTGCCAGCAGTTACTCAAGGGACAGTTACAATGAGCAGTACTTC. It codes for CASSYSRDSYNEQYF.

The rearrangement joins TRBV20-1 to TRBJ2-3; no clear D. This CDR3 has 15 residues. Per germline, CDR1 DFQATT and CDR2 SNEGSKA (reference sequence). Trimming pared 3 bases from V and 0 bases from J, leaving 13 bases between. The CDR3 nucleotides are TGCAGTGCTAGTGGGGTACTGGGTAGCACAGATACGCAGTATTTT. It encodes CSASGVLGSTDTQYF.

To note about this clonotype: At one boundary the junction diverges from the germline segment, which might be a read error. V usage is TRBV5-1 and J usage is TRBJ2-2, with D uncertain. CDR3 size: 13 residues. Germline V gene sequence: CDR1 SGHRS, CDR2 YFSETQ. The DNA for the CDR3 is TGCGCCGGCAGCTTGGGTGCGACCGGGGAGCTGTTTTTT. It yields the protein CAGSLGATGELFF.

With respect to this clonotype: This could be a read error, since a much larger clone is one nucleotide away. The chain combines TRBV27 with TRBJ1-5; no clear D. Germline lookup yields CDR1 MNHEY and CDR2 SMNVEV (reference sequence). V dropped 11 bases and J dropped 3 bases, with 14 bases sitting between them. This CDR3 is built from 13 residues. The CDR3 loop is CAGRSFDNQPQHF. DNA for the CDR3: TGTGCCGGCCGGAGTTTTGACAATCAGCCCCAGCATTTT.